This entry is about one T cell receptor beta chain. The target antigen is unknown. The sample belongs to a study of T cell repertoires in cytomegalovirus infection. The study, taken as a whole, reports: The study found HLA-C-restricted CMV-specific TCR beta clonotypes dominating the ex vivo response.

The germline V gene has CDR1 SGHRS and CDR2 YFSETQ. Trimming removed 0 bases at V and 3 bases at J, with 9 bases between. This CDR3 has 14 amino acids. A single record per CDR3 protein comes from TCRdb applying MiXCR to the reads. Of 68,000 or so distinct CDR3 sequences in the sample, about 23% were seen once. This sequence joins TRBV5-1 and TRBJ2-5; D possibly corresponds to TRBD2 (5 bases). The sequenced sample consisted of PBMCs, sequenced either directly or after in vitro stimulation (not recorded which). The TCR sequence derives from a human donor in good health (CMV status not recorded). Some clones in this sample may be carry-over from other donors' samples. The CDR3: CASSLGTSEETQYF. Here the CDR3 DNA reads TGCGCCAGCAGCTTGGGGACTTCAGAAGAGACCCAGTACTTC.